The clone carrying this T cell receptor beta chain showed up many times. The second PCR ran roughly 7 to 12 cycles with a sample-barcoded 5' primer and J-beta primers. MiXCR, applied by TCRdb to the 5' RACE reads, yields one record per CDR3 protein. Of about 1.5 million distinct CDR3 sequences listed, approximately 42% were seen once; the top ten hold over 3.5%. The data belong to a study of blood T cells in healthy people across ages. Germline V gene sequence: CDR1 DFQATT, CDR2 SNEGSKA (reference sequence). The V end lost 4 bases, the J end lost 9 bases, and 10 bases lay between the germline ends. The CDR3 totals 11 residues.

This chain uses TRBV20-1 with TRBJ2-1, with D uncertain. The specimen was blood. This clonotype was obtained from a woman aged 18-29 years in good health. CDR3 residues: CSATRYREQFF. The CDR3 region has the DNA TGCAGTGCTACTCGTTACCGTGAGCAGTTCTTC.